The 17 T cell receptor beta chains listed next were all sequenced from one sample in a study of blood T cell repertoires in COVID-19. The assay was immunoSEQ multiplex PCR, and TCRdb's table has in-frame clones only and misses some. The data show approximately 140,000 clones, approximately 80% seen once. Sequencing was performed on peripheral blood. The receptors stem from a human donor in a cohort sampled during active COVID-19.

The chain links TRBV25-1 to TRBJ2-3; TRBD2 matches 7 bases. V trimming: 2 bases; J trimming: 5 bases; junction bases outside the gene matches: 10. The CDR3 is 16 residues long. Germline V gene data show CDR1 as MGHDK and CDR2 as SYGVNS. Written as DNA, the CDR3 is TGTGCCAGCAGTGAACAAGTGGGGGGGATTGGAGATACGCAGTATTTT. This translates into CASSEQVGGIGDTQYF.

The chain combines TRBV7-2 with TRBJ1-1; TRBD1 matches 8 bases. V gave up 5 bases and J gave up 0 bases; unmatched junction bases: 5. CDR3 length equals 15 residues. CDR1 and CDR2 (germline): SGHTA, FQGNSA. In nucleotides, the CDR3 is TGTGCCAGCAGCCCGACAGGGGCTTTGAACACTGAAGCTTTCTTT. Translated, it gives CASSPTGALNTEAFF. The whole variable domain, remainder taken from reference TRBV7-2 and TRBJ1-1, is GAGVSQSPSNKVTEKGKDVELRCDPISGHTALYWYRQSLGQGLEFLIYFQGNSAPDKSGLPSDRFSAERTGGSVSTLTIQRTQQEDSAVYLCASSPTGALNTEAFFGQGTRLTVV.

This chain connects TRBV15 to TRBJ1-6, with unresolved D. Germline values: CDR1 LNHNV, CDR2 YYDKDF (reference sequence). V lost 0 bases, J lost 4 bases, and 16 bases lay in between. This CDR3 has 18 residues. CDR3 loop: CATSREGPGGPYNSPLHF. The CDR3 DNA reads as TGTGCCACCAGCAGAGAGGGCCCAGGTGGCCCTTATAATTCACCCCTCCACTTT.

This sequence joins TRBV4-3 and TRBJ1-3; D might be TRBD1 (5 bases). V gave up 0 bases and J gave up 0 bases, with 12 bases separating them. CDR1 and CDR2 from the germline V gene are LGHNA and YSLEER. The CDR3 spans 17 residues. This CDR3 is CASSQDAGLTSGNTIYF. The DNA of the CDR3 is TGCGCCAGCAGCCAAGATGCGGGGCTTACCTCTGGAAACACCATATATTTT.

The chain carries TRBV19 and TRBJ2-2, with D unresolved. Germline assignment: CDR1 LNHDA and CDR2 SQIVND (reference sequence). The CDR3 has 14 amino acids. Trimming left V 4 bases short and J 5 bases short, with 11 bases between. The CDR3 protein is CASSTLALTGELFF. The CDR3 DNA is TGTGCCAGTAGTACGTTGGCACTAACCGGGGAGCTGTTTTTT.

This clone was detected only a few times. The rearrangement uses TRBV18 and TRBJ2-3; D gene ambiguous. Trimming stripped 0 bases from V and 3 bases from J, with 10 bases between. CDR3 size: 15 residues. Germline CDR1 is KGHSH and CDR2 is LQKENI. CDR3 protein: CASSPPSQATDTQYF. DNA of the CDR3: TGTGCCAGCTCACCACCAAGTCAGGCAACAGATACGCAGTATTTT.

The rearrangement uses TRBV14 and TRBJ2-7, with 7 bases lining up with TRBD2. Germline CDR1 SGHDN, CDR2 FVKESK. The length of the CDR3 is 13 residues. Trimming took 3 bases from V and 6 from J; bases not matched to a gene: 5. The CDR3 reads CASSHLGGIEQYF. The CDR3 DNA is TGTGCCAGCAGCCACCTGGGAGGGATCGAGCAGTACTTC.

The chain joins TRBV9 to TRBJ1-5; weak D call: TRBD1 (5 bases). The V gene's germline CDR1 is SGDLS and CDR2 YYNGEE. Trimming shortened V by 4 bases and J by 2 bases, and 10 bases separated the two germline ends. CDR3 length: 14 amino acids. The CDR3 DNA reads TGTGCCAGCAGCCCGGCGGGGGGCAATCAGCCCCAGCATTTT. It codes for CASSPAGGNQPQHF.

The chain employs TRBV7-9 and TRBJ1-3, with 12 bases fitting TRBD1. From germline, CDR1 is SEHNR and CDR2 FQNEAQ (reference sequence). The CDR3 consists of 16 residues. Losses at the gene ends were 5 bases for V and 8 bases for J; bases not matched to a gene: 10. CDR3 sequence reads: CASSRKRGQGADTIYF. In nucleotides, the CDR3 is TGTGCCAGCAGCCGCAAACGGGGACAGGGGGCGGACACCATATATTTT.

This chain uses TRBV5-1 with TRBJ1-2; D not resolved. Germline CDR1 SGHRS, CDR2 YFSETQ. The CDR3 is 15 amino acids. Deletions cut 0 bases from V and 7 bases from J, with 16 bases between. The CDR3 here is CASSLGRVGEGGYTF. Written as DNA, the CDR3 is TGCGCCAGCAGCTTGGGCCGAGTGGGCGAGGGTGGCTACACCTTC. The whole variable domain, remainder taken from reference TRBV5-1 and TRBJ1-2, is KAGVTQTPRYLIKTRGQQVTLSCSPISGHRSVSWYQQTPGQGLQFLFEYFSETQRNKGNFPGRFSGRQFSNSRSEMNVSTLELGDSALYLCASSLGRVGEGGYTFGSGTRLTVV.

The chain couples TRBV4-1 to TRBJ1-1, with D perhaps matching TRBD1 (6 bases). Trimming shortened V by 4 bases and J by 0 bases, and 18 bases separated the two germline ends. CDR1 and CDR2 (germline): MGHRA, YSYEKL. The CDR3 has 17 amino acids. CDR3 amino acids: CASSLSQLGGLNTEAFF. DNA of the CDR3: TGCGCCAGCAGCCTATCCCAACTCGGGGGGCTGAACACTGAAGCTTTCTTT.

The rearrangement uses TRBV5-8 and TRBJ1-2, with 12 bases matching TRBD1. Trimming removed 2 bases from V and 3 bases from J; junction bases left unmatched: 5. The CDR3 sequence is 16 residues long. In germline, CDR1 is SGHTS, CDR2 YDEGEE. As DNA, the CDR3 is TGTGCCAGCAGCTTCGGGACAGGGGGCTGGGACTATGGCTACACCTTC. This sequence encodes CASSFGTGGWDYGYTF. Variable domain in full (rest from reference TRBV5-8 and TRBJ1-2): EAGVTQSPTHLIKTRGQQATLRCSPISGHTSVYWYQQALGLGLQFLLWYDEGEERNRGNFPPRFSGRQFPNYSSELNVNALELEDSALYLCASSFGTGGWDYGYTFGSGTRLTVV.

This sequence joins TRBV18 and TRBJ2-7; 7 bases are a match to TRBD1. CDR3 length: 15 amino acids. The V gene's germline CDR1 is KGHSH and CDR2 LQKENI. Trimming at V came to 0 bases and at J to 1 base, leaving 3 bases not matched to a gene. The CDR3 loop is CASSPPSDRSYEQYF. In DNA, the CDR3 is TGTGCCAGCTCACCACCGTCGGACAGGTCCTACGAGCAGTACTTC.

This clone was counted a single time. The rearrangement uses TRBV11-2 and TRBJ2-7, with unresolved D. The CDR3 is 13 amino acids. The V end lost 7 bases, the J end lost 1 base, and 11 bases lay between the germline ends. Germline loops: CDR1 SGHAT, CDR2 FQNNGV. CDR3 in DNA: TGTGCCAGCATATCCCACTCTTCCTACGAGCAGTACTTC. Protein: CASISHSSYEQYF. The variable domain in full, completed from reference TRBV11-2 and TRBJ2-7, reads EAGVAQSPRYKIIEKRQSVAFWCNPISGHATLYWYQQILGQGPKLLIQFQNNGVVDDSQLPKDRFSAERLKGVDSTLKIQPAKLEDSAVYLCASISHSSYEQYFGPGTRLTVT.

The chain carries TRBV12-5 and TRBJ1-5, with a tentative D call TRBD1 (6 bases). The CDR3 length is 14 residues. V dropped 7 bases and J dropped 11 bases, with 21 bases sitting between them. CDR1 LGHNT and CDR2 FRNRAP come from the germline V gene. CDR3 region: CASVTDSGRGAQHF. The CDR3 bases are TGTGCTAGTGTTACGGACAGTGGTCGAGGGGCCCAGCATTTT.

The rearrangement uses TRBV19 and TRBJ1-3; no clear D. Per the germline V gene, CDR1 is LNHDA and CDR2 is SQIVND (reference sequence). The CDR3 loop spans 14 amino acids. Trimming took off 6 bases at V and 0 bases at J, with 9 bases between the two ends. CDR3 sequence: CASRLRGSGNTIYF. CDR3 nucleotides: TGTGCCAGTAGACTGAGAGGCTCTGGAAACACCATATATTTT.

V gene TRBV4-3 combines with J gene TRBJ1-2; maybe TRBD1 (5 bases). The V gene lost 1 base and the J gene lost 4 bases, with 13 bases spanning the gap. The germline V gene encodes CDR1 LGHNA and CDR2 YSLEER. The CDR3 runs 15 residues. CDR3 amino acids: CASSQGRVGTYGYTF. The DNA of the CDR3 is TGCGCCAGCAGCCAAGGGAGGGTAGGGACCTATGGCTACACCTTC.